This T cell receptor (beta chain) emerged from a study of T cell repertoires in cytomegalovirus infection. Background on the study: Evidence of both CMV infection and a matching HLA type came from public TCR beta signatures.

TCRdb re-analysed the reads in MiXCR, keeping a single row per CDR3 protein. The data show under 350,000 distinct CDR3 sequences, more than 8% seen once. As for this clonotype: Its antigen remains unidentified.

Points from the study as a whole: Predominance within the ex vivo response was attributable to HLA-C-restricted CMV-specific TCR beta clonotypes. Summed public TCR beta family frequency identified CMV carriers bearing the relevant HLA.

The ends were cut back, 7 bases at V and 5 bases at J, with 21 bases in the middle. The germline CDR1 and CDR2 sequences are MNHEY and SVGEGT. The CDR3 is 15 residues long. What was sequenced was PBMCs. V usage is TRBV6-2 or TRBV6-3 and J usage is TRBJ2-7; D might be TRBD1 (6 bases). This receptor was taken from a human donor in good health (CMV status not recorded). Some clones in this sample may be carry-over from other donors' samples. CDR3 protein: CASTVAGTPDNEQYF. CDR3 nucleotides: TGTGCCAGCACCGTCGCCGGGACACCAGACAACGAGCAGTACTTC.